This T cell receptor (beta chain) was observed in a study of beta chain features in type 1 diabetes. V was pared by 6 bases and J by 4 bases, with 6 bases of the junction left unmatched. CDR3 length: 14 residues. Germline V gene data show CDR1 as SNHLY and CDR2 as FYNNEI. The authors reverse transcribed all of the isolated RNA, so sequencing captured expressed TCRB transcripts. Assay: immunoSEQ multiplex PCR; the TCRdb copy retains only in-frame clones and omits some. The table has roughly 700,000 clones, roughly 13% seen once; the top ten hold around 0.022%. General study findings and limits: Researchers report that Type 1 diabetes patients had moderately but significantly shorter TCRB CDR3s across all four CD4+ subsets. For TCRB rearrangement, an influence of HLA type remained unresolved here. For patients, the naive, central memory and Treg TCRB repertoires appeared more alike than for healthy donors. Patients and controls would share equally any PCR tilt toward shorter templates.

This clone has just a few counts. Its antigen is not identified. Purity exceeding 95% was reached by all sorted populations. The V gene is TRBV2, the J gene TRBJ1-5; 7 bases are a match to TRBD1. This sequence was found in a man aged 18 to 30 with type 1 diabetes. The sequencing input was naive CD4+ T cells from blood. The CDR3 here is CASRTIQGNQPQHF. CDR3 bases: TGTGCCAGCAGAACCATACAGGGGAATCAGCCCCAGCATTTT.